The 32 T cell receptor beta chains presented below share a single source sample, sequenced in a study of blood T cell repertoires in COVID-19. Method: immunoSEQ multiplex PCR; TCRdb's copy keeps in-frame clones and lacks some. The sample carries about 280,000 clones, 65% to 90% recorded once. What was sequenced was peripheral blood. Source of these receptors: a human donor in a cohort sampled during active COVID-19.

The J gene is TRBJ2-7, the V gene TRBV10-3; TRBD1 might be the D (5 bases). This CDR3 contains 12 residues. Looked up from germline, CDR1 is ENHRY and CDR2 is SYGVKD. V was trimmed by 6 bases and J by 2 bases, leaving 8 bases between them. CDR3 sequence reads: CAISRATYEQYF. The CDR3 nucleotides are TGTGCCATCAGCAGGGCCACCTACGAGCAGTACTTC.

Written as DNA, the CDR3 is TGTGCCAGCATCTTCCAGTCTCGCTACGAGCAGTACTTC. Translated: CASIFQSRYEQYF. The rearrangement uses TRBV21-1 and TRBJ2-7; the table's TRBD1 call for D was not verified on the DNA. TRBV21-1 is noted as a pseudogene. The CDR3 is made up of 13 amino acids.

The CDR3 spells CASSPWTGSGNTIYF. CDR3 coding DNA: TGTGCCAGCAGCCCCTGGACAGGGTCTGGAAACACCATATATTTT. The rearrangement uses TRBV7-8 and TRBJ1-3; 8 bases fit TRBD1. The CDR3 has 15 amino acids. Germline CDR1 is SGHVS and CDR2 is FQNEAQ. Trimming cost V 5 bases and J 1 base; bases outside gene matches: 4. The full variable domain, in which reference TRBV7-8 and TRBJ1-3 provide the parts outside the CDR3, is GAGVSQSPRYKVAKRGQDVALRCDPISGHVSLFWYQQALGQGPEFLTYFQNEAQLDKSGLPSDRFFAERPEGSVSTLKIQRTQQEDSAVYLCASSPWTGSGNTIYFGEGSWLTVV.

This clone showed up just once. The chain combines TRBV11-2 with TRBJ2-2, with a tentative D call TRBD2 (6 bases). This CDR3 has 15 amino acids. The germline V gene encodes CDR1 SGHAT and CDR2 FQNNGV. The germline V and J ends were trimmed by 5 bases and 4 bases, with 14 bases remaining between them. The CDR3 loop reads CASSPWTTLTGELFF. The CDR3 region has the DNA TGTGCCAGCAGCCCCTGGACTACCCTCACCGGGGAGCTGTTTTTT.

The chain carries TRBV27 and TRBJ1-2; maybe TRBD1 (6 bases). V lost 4 bases to trimming and J lost 5 bases, with 29 bases between them. Germline values: CDR1 MNHEY, CDR2 SMNVEV (reference sequence). The CDR3 covers 19 residues. The CDR3 is CASSSENRPERGPGYGYTF. The DNA for the CDR3 is TGTGCCAGCAGTTCTGAGAACAGGCCCGAGCGGGGGCCGGGGTATGGCTACACCTTC.

This clone was detected once. The CDR3 coding sequence is TGCGCCAGCAGCTTGTCTACAACAGGGAGGGGTACTGAAGCTTTCTTT. This sequence encodes CASSLSTTGRGTEAFF. J is TRBJ1-1 and V is TRBV5-1, with D possibly matching TRBD1 (6 bases). Per the germline V gene, CDR1 is SGHRS and CDR2 is YFSETQ. The CDR3 is 16 residues long. V was pared by 1 base and J by 5 bases, with 18 bases between.

This clone was seen just once. V and J are TRBV7-2 and TRBJ2-3; D remains unclear. Germline values: CDR1 SGHTA, CDR2 FQGNSA. The CDR3 is 14 amino acids. The V gene lost 8 bases and the J gene lost 1 base, with 13 bases spanning the gap. Here the CDR3 reads CASGKTRGTDTQYF. CDR3 in DNA: TGTGCCAGCGGAAAGACTCGAGGCACAGATACGCAGTATTTT.

The chain couples TRBV5-1 to TRBJ2-3; D not certain. The CDR3 is made up of 15 amino acids. Trimming left V 1 base short and J 0 bases short, with 9 bases between. The germline gives CDR1 SGHRS, CDR2 YFSETQ. CDR3 region: CASSLTALSTDTQYF. The DNA for the CDR3 is TGCGCCAGCAGCTTGACAGCCCTTAGCACAGATACGCAGTATTTT.

The chain has TRBV7-9 and TRBJ1-3, with D unresolved. V lost 6 bases to trimming and J lost 4 bases, with 16 bases between them. The CDR3 sequence is 15 residues long. Germline-derived CDR1 and CDR2 are SEHNR and FQNEAQ (reference sequence). The CDR3 reads CASSSRGRDGNTIYF. The CDR3 nucleotides are TGTGCCAGCAGTTCACGCGGAAGAGACGGAAACACCATATATTTT.

The rearrangement links TRBV9 to TRBJ2-5; 9 bases are a match to TRBD2. Germline V lookup: CDR1 SGDLS, CDR2 YYNGEE. The CDR3 loop spans 17 amino acids. Trimming at V came to 0 bases and at J to 5 bases, leaving 11 bases not matched to a gene. CDR3 nucleotide sequence: TGTGCCAGCAGCGTAGCTACGGGGGCGGGAGGGCCTGAGACCCAGTACTTC. Its translation is CASSVATGAGGPETQYF.

V gene TRBV6-6 combines with J gene TRBJ2-3; D possibly corresponds to TRBD2 (6 bases). The germline V and J ends were trimmed by 10 bases and 7 bases, with 9 bases remaining between them. CDR1 MNHNY and CDR2 SVGAGI come from the germline V gene (reference sequence). CDR3 length: 10 amino acids. DNA of the CDR3: TGTGCCACGAGCGGGTATACGCAGTATTTT. This gives the protein CATSGYTQYF.

The CDR3 spells CASSILTSGSNEQYF. CDR3 bases: TGTGCCAGTAGTATCTTGACTAGCGGGAGTAACGAGCAGTACTTC. The chain couples TRBV19 to TRBJ2-7, with 12 positions matching TRBD2. V lost 3 bases to trimming and J lost 5 bases; unmatched junction nucleotides: 5. Germline V CDR1 and CDR2: LNHDA, SQIVND (reference sequence). This CDR3 contains 15 residues.

J is TRBJ2-3 and V is TRBV3-1 (or the pseudogene TRBV3-2); TRBD2 matches at 13 bases. This CDR3 has 16 amino acids. V lost 4 bases and J lost 3; bases outside the gene matches: 4. CDR1 LGHDT and CDR2 YNNKEL come from the germline V gene (reference sequence). The CDR3 reads CASSPRLAGGTDTQYF. The CDR3, as DNA: TGTGCCAGCAGCCCCAGACTAGCGGGAGGAACAGATACGCAGTATTTT.

The rearrangement uses TRBV28 and TRBJ2-5; tentatively, D is TRBD2 (6 bases). V shed 5 bases and J shed 1 base, with 17 bases lying between them. Germline CDR1 and CDR2: MDHEN and SYDVKM. There are 16 residues in the CDR3. The CDR3 region is CASSATPGLGQETQYF. As DNA, the CDR3 is TGTGCCAGCAGTGCCACTCCGGGACTTGGCCAAGAGACCCAGTACTTC.

The chain has TRBV28 and TRBJ1-5; D remains unclear. This CDR3 region has 13 residues. Trimming shortened V by 6 bases and J by 0 bases, and 6 bases separated the two germline ends. Germline lookup yields CDR1 MDHEN and CDR2 SYDVKM. CDR3 DNA sequence: TGTGCCAGCAGCCCTCTTAGCAATCAGCCCCAGCATTTT. Its translation is CASSPLSNQPQHF.

As regards this clone: The sample holds other DNA sequences that translate to the same CDR3. This chain connects TRBV7-8 to TRBJ2-7; D remains unclear. Trimming removed 5 bases from V and 6 bases from J, with 11 bases in between. Germline V CDR1 and CDR2: SGHVS, FQNEAQ. This CDR3 contains 12 residues. The CDR3 reads CASSLGSGEQYF. The CDR3 DNA reads as TGTGCCAGCAGCCTAGGTTCGGGCGAGCAGTACTTC.

CDR3 sequence: CASSISGNTEAFF. The DNA for the CDR3 is TGTGCCAGTAGTATTTCGGGGAACACTGAAGCTTTCTTT. V is TRBV19 and J is TRBJ1-1, with D uncertain. Per germline, CDR1 LNHDA and CDR2 SQIVND (reference sequence). Trimming cost V 3 bases and J 1 base, with 6 bases left between them. The CDR3 has 13 residues.

The J gene is TRBJ2-2, the V gene TRBV6-5; 8 nucleotides agree with TRBD1. The CDR3 runs to 14 residues. With 2 bases clipped from V and 7 bases from J, the junction kept 3 bases outside the gene matches. In germline, CDR1 is MNHEY, CDR2 SVGAGI. CDR3 in amino acids: CASSYGRGRGELFF. CDR3 in DNA: TGTGCCAGCAGTTACGGCAGGGGGCGCGGGGAGCTGTTTTTT.

This clone appeared a few times. The CDR3 coding sequence is TGTGCCAGCAGCTTGGTGCCGGGGACTGAAGCTTTCTTT. It translates to CASSLVPGTEAFF. The rearrangement uses TRBV5-5 and TRBJ1-1; no clear D. CDR3 length equals 13 residues. Between the trimmed V and J ends, which lost 0 bases and 5 bases, there was a span of 8 bases. CDR1 and CDR2 (germline): SGHKS, YYEKEE (reference sequence).

The V gene is TRBV5-1, the J gene TRBJ1-2, with 8 bases identical to TRBD1. CDR3 length: 13 amino acids. J was trimmed by 8 bases and V by 4 bases; bases with no gene match: 7. CDR1 and CDR2 from the germline V gene are SGHRS and YFSETQ. The CDR3 coding sequence is TGCGCCAGCAGCCCCGACAGGGGAGGCGGCTACACCTTC. It is translated as CASSPDRGGGYTF.

This chain joins TRBV12-1 and TRBJ1-1; the D segment call TRBD1 is taken from the table without a DNA check. TRBV12-1 is described as a pseudogene. The CDR3 spans 13 residues. CDR3 residues: CASSFYRGTEAFF. The CDR3 coding sequence is TGTGCCAGCAGCTTTTACAGGGGCACTGAAGCTTTCTTT.

The V gene is TRBV19, the J gene TRBJ2-5; 9 positions agree with TRBD1. The CDR3 length is 14 residues. The ends lost 3 bases at V and 4 bases at J; junction bases unmatched: 3. CDR1 LNHDA and CDR2 SQIVND come from the germline V gene (reference sequence). The CDR3 DNA is TGTGCCAGTAGTATGAAGGGACAGGGAGAGACCCAGTACTTC. Protein: CASSMKGQGETQYF.

Of note for this clone: An end of the junction does not agree with germline; a read error may underlie this. The J gene is TRBJ2-7, the V gene TRBV11-2; no clear D. Germline V lookup: CDR1 SGHAT, CDR2 FQNNGV. There are 13 residues in the CDR3. The CDR3 DNA reads TGTGCCAGCAGCTTAGCCGCTCTGTCGAACCCTAACTTC. Residues: CASSLAALSNPNF.

V and J are TRBV15 and TRBJ2-1; 7 bases are a match to TRBD1. Germline V CDR1 and CDR2: LNHNV, YYDKDF (reference sequence). V shed 2 bases and J 1 base; nucleotides not matched to a gene: 2. The CDR3 sequence is 15 residues long. Here the CDR3 DNA reads TGTGCCACCAGCAGAATCAGGGGGTCCTACAATGAGCAGTTCTTC. It yields the protein CATSRIRGSYNEQFF.

The rearrangement uses TRBV4-1 and TRBJ1-5, with 11 nucleotides matching TRBD1. The V and J ends lost 9 bases and 3 bases, in that order; junction bases with no gene match: 16. The CDR3 runs 18 residues. CDR1 MGHRA and CDR2 YSYEKL come from the germline V gene. This CDR3 reads CASSQGQGAGVTNQPQHF. The CDR3 DNA sequence: TGCGCCAGTTCGCAAGGACAGGGGGCCGGTGTTACCAATCAGCCCCAGCATTTT.

The chain uses TRBV6-2 or TRBV6-3 and TRBJ2-2, with 12 bases aligning to TRBD2. Germline loops: CDR1 MNHEY, CDR2 SVGEGT. The length of the CDR3 is 18 residues. The V segment lost 6 bases and the J segment 0 bases; nucleotides outside the gene matches: 8. The CDR3: CASSRLAGGPANTGELFF. In DNA, the CDR3 is TGTGCCAGCAGCCGCCTAGCGGGAGGGCCCGCGAACACCGGGGAGCTGTTTTTT.

The chain couples TRBV11-2 to TRBJ1-3; TRBD1 aligns across 11 bases. With 1 base clipped from V and 11 bases from J, the junction kept 4 bases outside the gene matches. Germline V gene data show CDR1 as SGHAT and CDR2 as FQNNGV. The CDR3 spans 14 residues. The CDR3 DNA reads as TGTGCCAGCAGCTTAGGGACAGGGGGCCGGGCCATATATTTT. It translates to CASSLGTGGRAIYF.

The chain couples TRBV15 to TRBJ2-7, with D perhaps TRBD1 (5 bases). The germline V gene encodes CDR1 LNHNV and CDR2 YYDKDF (reference sequence). This CDR3 contains 15 residues. V gave up 5 bases and J gave up 2 bases, with 16 bases separating them. CDR3 loop: CATSGPRGGPYEQYF. The CDR3 nucleotides are TGTGCCACCAGCGGACCAAGGGGCGGACCCTACGAGCAGTACTTC.

This clone was seen a few times. This sequence joins TRBV21-1 and TRBJ2-7; no DNA check was done on the table's D call, TRBD1. TRBV21-1 has pseudogene status. This CDR3 has 17 residues. The CDR3 DNA is TGTGCCAGCAGCAAATGGGGCTCGGGACAGGGGGTCCACGAGCAGTACTTC. Translated, it gives CASSKWGSGQGVHEQYF.

The V gene is TRBV5-5, the J gene TRBJ2-3; 7 bases map to TRBD2. Germline V lookup: CDR1 SGHKS, CDR2 YYEKEE (reference sequence). CDR3 size: 15 residues. The V gene end was trimmed by 3 bases and the J gene end by 4 bases; junction bases not matched to a gene: 8. The chain's CDR3 is CASSSPSTSADTQYF. The DNA for the CDR3 is TGTGCCAGCAGCTCCCCCTCTACTAGCGCAGATACGCAGTATTTT.

The V gene is TRBV24-1, the J gene TRBJ1-1; D unclear. This CDR3 region has 12 residues. The V end lost 3 bases, the J end lost 7 bases, and 8 bases lay between the germline ends. CDR1 is KGHDR, CDR2 SFDVKD, per germline. This CDR3 is CATSDQVGEAFF. The CDR3 nucleotides read TGTGCCACCAGTGATCAGGTGGGTGAAGCTTTCTTT.

The gene calls are TRBV5-1 and TRBJ2-1, with a weak D call TRBD1 (6 bases). Germline loops: CDR1 SGHRS, CDR2 YFSETQ. This CDR3 comprises 14 residues. Trimming stripped 4 bases from V and 4 bases from J, with 12 bases between. CDR3 sequence: CASSKGQMYNEQFF. For the CDR3, the DNA is TGCGCCAGCAGCAAGGGACAAATGTACAATGAGCAGTTCTTC.